This TCR beta chain was observed in a study of blood T cell repertoires in COVID-19. Across the whole study: Acute and convalescent COVID-19 samples came from the United States, Italy and Spain. PBMCs, B-cell-depleted T cells, or T cells provided the cDNA or gDNA that made up the material.

Profiled with immunoSEQ multiplex PCR; TCRdb holds only in-frame clones, not every one. The table lists over 600,000 clones, approximately 90% of them singletons, with roughly 0.25% in the top ten. Looked up from germline, CDR1 is LNHDA and CDR2 is SQIVND (reference sequence). This CDR3 spans 18 amino acids. The V end lost 0 bases, the J end lost 3 bases, and 20 bases lay between the germline ends. The rearrangement joins TRBV19 to TRBJ1-2; possibly TRBD1 for D (6 bases). This receptor was identified in a woman younger than 35 with acute or convalescent COVID-19. The specimen sequenced was peripheral blood. The CDR3 DNA follows: TGTGCCAGTAGTATAGATCTATTGTTGTGGGGGCTTGACTATGGCTACACCTTC. As protein: CASSIDLLLWGLDYGYTF. Looking up the rest from reference TRBV19 and TRBJ1-2 gives the full variable domain: DGGITQSPKYLFRKEGQNVTLSCEQNLNHDAMYWYRQDPGQGLRLIYYSQIVNDFQKGDIAEGYSVSREKKESFPLTVTSAQKNPTAFYLCASSIDLLLWGLDYGYTFGSGTRLTVV.